This T cell receptor (beta chain) was recovered during a study of immune reconstitution after stem cell transplant in scleroderma. Germline V lookup: CDR1 PRHDT, CDR2 FYEKMQ (reference sequence). This CDR3 comprises 15 residues. V lost 7 bases and J 0 bases, leaving 10 bases between the germline ends. TCRdb recomputed calls from the RT-PCR reads with MiXCR, one row per CDR3 protein. The sample yields about 3,600 distinct CDR3 sequences, under 7.5% seen once. This clonotype is judged large. The origin of this receptor is a female donor with systemic sclerosis. This material was obtained before or after autologous hematopoietic stem cell transplantation (not recorded which). The chain carries TRBV13 and TRBJ1-6; D is unresolved. CDR3 coding DNA: TGTGCCAGCACCCTCGCGACCTCCTATAATTCACCCCTCCACTTT. Its translation: CASTLATSYNSPLHF.